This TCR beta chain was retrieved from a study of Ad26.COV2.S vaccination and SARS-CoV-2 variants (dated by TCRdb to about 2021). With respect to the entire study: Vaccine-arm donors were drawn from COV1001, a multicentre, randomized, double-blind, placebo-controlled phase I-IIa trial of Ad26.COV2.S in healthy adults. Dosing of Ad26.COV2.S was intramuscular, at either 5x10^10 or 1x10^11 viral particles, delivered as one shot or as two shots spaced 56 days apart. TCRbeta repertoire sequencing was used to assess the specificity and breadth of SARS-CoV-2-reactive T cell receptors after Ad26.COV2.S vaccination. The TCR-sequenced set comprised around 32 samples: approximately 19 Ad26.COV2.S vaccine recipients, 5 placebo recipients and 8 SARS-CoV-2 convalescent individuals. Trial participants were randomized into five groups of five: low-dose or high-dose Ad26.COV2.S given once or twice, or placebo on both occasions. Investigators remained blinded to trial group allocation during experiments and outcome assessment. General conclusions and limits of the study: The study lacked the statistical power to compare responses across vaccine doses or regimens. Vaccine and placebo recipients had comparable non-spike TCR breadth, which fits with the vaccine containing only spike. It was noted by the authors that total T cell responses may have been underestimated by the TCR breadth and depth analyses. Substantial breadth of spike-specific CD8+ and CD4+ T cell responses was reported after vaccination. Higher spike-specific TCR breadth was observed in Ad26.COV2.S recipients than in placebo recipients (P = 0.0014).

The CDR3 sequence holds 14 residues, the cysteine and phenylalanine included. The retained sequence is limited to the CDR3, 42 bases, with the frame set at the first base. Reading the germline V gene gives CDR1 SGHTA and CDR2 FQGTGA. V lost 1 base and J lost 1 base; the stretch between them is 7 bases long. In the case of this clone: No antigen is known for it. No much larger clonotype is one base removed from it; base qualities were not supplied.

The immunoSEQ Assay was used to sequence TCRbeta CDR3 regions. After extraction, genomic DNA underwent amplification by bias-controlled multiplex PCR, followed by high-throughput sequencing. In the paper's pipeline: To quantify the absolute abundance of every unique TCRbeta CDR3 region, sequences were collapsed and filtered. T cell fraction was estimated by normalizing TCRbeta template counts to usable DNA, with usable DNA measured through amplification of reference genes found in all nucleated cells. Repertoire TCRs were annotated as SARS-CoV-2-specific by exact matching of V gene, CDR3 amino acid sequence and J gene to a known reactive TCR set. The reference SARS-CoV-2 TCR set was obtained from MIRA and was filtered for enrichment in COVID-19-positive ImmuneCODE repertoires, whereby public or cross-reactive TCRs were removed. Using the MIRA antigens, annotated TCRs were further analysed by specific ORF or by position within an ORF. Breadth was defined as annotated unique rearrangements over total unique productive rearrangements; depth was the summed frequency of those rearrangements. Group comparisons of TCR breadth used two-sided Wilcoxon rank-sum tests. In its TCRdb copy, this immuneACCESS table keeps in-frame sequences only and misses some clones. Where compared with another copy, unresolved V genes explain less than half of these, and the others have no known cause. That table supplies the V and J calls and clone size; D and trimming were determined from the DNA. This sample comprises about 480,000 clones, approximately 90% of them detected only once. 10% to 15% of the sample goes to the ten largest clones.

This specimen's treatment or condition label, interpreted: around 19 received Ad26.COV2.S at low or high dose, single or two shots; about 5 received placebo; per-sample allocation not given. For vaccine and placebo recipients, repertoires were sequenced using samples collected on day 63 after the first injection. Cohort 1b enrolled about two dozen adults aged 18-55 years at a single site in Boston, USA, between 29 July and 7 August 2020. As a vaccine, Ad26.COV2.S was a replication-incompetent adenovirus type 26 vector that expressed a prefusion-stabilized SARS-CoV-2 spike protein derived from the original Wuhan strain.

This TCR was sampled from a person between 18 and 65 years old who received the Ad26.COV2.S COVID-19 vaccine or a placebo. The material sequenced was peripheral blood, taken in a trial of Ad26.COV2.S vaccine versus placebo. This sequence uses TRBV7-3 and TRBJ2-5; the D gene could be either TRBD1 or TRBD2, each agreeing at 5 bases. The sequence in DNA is TGTGCCAGCAGCTTAAGGGGGAGCCAAGAGACCCAGTACTTC. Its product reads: CASSLRGSQETQYF.